Included here is one T cell receptor (beta chain) sequence, with context. This CDR3 is built from 11 residues. Looked up from germline, CDR1 is SGHDN and CDR2 is FVKESK. V gave up 1 base and J gave up 11 bases, with 8 bases separating them. TCRdb reprocessed the RT-PCR reads with MiXCR, giving one entry per CDR3 protein. The sample consists of almost 700,000 distinct CDR3 sequences, 14% of them appearing once. Sequencing used memory CD4+ T cells from blood. J is TRBJ1-2 and V is TRBV14; D gene ambiguous. The origin of this receptor is a female donor in good health, serving as a healthy control. This chain's CDR3 is CASSQGFLYTF. CDR3 coding DNA: TGTGCCAGCAGCCAAGGCTTCTTGTACACCTTC.